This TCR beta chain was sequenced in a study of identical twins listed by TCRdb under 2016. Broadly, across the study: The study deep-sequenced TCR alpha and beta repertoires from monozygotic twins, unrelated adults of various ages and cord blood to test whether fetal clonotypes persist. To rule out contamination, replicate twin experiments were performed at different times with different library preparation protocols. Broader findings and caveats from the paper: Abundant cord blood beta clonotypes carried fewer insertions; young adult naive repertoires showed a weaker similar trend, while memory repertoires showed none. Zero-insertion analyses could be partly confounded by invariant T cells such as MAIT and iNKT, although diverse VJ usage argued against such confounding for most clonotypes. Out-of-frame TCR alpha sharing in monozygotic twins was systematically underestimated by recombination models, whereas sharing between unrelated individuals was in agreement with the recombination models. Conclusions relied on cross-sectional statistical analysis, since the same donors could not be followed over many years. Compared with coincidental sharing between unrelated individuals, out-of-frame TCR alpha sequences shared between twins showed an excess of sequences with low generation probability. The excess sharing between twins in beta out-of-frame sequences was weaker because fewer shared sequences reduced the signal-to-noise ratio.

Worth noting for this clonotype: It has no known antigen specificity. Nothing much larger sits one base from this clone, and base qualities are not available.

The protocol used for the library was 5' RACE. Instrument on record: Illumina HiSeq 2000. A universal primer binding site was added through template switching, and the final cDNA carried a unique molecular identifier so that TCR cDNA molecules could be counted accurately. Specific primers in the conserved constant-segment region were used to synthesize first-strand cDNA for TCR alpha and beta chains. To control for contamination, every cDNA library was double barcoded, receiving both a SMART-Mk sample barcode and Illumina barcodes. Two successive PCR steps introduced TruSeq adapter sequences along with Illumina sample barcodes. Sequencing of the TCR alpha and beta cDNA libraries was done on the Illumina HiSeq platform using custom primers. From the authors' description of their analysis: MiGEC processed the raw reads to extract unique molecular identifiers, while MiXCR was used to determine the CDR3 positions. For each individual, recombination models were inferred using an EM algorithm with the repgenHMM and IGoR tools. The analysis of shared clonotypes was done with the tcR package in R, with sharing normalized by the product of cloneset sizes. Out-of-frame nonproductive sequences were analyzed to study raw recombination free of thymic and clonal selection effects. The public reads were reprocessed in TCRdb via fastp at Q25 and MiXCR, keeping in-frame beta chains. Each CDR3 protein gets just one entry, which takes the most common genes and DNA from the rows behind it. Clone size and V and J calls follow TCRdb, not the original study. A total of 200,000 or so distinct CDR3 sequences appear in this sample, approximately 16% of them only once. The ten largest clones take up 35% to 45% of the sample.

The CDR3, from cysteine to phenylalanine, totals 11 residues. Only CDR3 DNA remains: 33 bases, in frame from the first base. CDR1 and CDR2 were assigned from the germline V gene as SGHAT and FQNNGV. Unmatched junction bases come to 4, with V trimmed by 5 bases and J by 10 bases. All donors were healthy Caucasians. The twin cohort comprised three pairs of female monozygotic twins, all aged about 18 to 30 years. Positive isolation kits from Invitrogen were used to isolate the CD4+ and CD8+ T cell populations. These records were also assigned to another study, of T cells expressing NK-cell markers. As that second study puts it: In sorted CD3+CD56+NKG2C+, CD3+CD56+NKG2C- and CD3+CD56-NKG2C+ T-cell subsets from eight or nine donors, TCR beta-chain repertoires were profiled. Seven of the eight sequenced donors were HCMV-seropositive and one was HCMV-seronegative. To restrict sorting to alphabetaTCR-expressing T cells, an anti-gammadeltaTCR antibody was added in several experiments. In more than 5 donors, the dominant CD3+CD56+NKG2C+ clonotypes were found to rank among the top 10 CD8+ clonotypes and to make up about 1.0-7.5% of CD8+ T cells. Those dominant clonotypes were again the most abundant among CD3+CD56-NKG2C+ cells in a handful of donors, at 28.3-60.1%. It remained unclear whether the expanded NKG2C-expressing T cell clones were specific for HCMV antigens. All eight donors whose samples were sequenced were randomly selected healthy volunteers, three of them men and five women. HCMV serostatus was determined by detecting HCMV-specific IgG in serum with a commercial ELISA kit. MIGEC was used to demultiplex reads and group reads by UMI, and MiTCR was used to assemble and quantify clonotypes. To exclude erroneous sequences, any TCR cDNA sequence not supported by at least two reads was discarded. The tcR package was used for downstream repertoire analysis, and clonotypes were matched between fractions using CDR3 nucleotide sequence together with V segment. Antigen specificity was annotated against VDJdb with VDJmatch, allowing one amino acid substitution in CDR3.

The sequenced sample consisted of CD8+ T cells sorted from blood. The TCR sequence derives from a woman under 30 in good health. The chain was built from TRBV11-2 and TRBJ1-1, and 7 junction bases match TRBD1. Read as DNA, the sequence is TGTGCCAGCAGCCAGGGGGGGACAGCTTTCTTT. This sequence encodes CASSQGGTAFF.